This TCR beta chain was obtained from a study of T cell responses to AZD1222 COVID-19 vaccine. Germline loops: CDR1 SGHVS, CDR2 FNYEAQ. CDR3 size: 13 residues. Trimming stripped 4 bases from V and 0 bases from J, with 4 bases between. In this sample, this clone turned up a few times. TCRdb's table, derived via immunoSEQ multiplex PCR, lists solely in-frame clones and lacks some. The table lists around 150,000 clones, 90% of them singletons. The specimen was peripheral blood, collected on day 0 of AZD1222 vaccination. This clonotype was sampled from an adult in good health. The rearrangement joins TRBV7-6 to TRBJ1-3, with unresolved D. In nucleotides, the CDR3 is TGTGCCAGCAGCTCAGTCTCTGGAAACACCATATATTTT. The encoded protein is CASSSVSGNTIYF.